The 8 T cell receptor beta chains presented below share a single source sample, sequenced in a study of CD8 T cells in ankylosing spondylitis. Study-level results: In ankylosing spondylitis blood, a motif of seven to nine highly homologous TCR beta variants appeared characteristic.

TCRdb called the 5' RACE reads again in MiXCR, with one record for every CDR3 protein. The data contain a few hundred thousand distinct CDR3 sequences, roughly 18% of them singletons. Which antigens these TCRs recognize remains unknown. Sequenced sample: blood, either unsorted or a sorted T cell fraction (not recorded which). The receptor source for this set is a male donor with ankylosing spondylitis.

This clonotype was found many times. CDR3 sequence: CASSSSRDTQYF. CDR3 nucleotide sequence: TGTGCCAGCAGCTCTTCCAGAGATACGCAGTATTTT. The chain couples TRBV6-5 to TRBJ2-3; unclear D gene. From germline, CDR1 is MNHEY and CDR2 SVGAGI. CDR3 size: 12 residues. V was trimmed by 6 bases and J by 5 bases, leaving 9 bases between them.

The V call is TRBV5-1, the J call TRBJ2-1, with a possible D match to TRBD2 (6 bases). Germline loops: CDR1 SGHRS, CDR2 YFSETQ. Trimming removed 3 bases at V and 8 bases at J, with 18 bases between. This CDR3 has 15 amino acids. CDR3 nucleotide sequence: TGCGCCAGCAGCTCCATTGCTGGGGGGAGAGATGAGCAGTTCTTC. Translation: CASSSIAGGRDEQFF.

V gene TRBV20-1 combines with J gene TRBJ2-7, with 8 bases identical to TRBD1. Germline V gene lookup returns CDR1 DFQATT and CDR2 SNEGSKA (reference sequence). This CDR3 has 13 amino acids. The V and J ends lost 1 base and 5 bases, in that order; junction bases with no gene match: 4. The CDR3 bases are TGCAGTGCTAGAGGACAGGGGAGCGACGAGCAGTACTTC. Translated, it gives CSARGQGSDEQYF.

The V and J genes are TRBV7-9 and TRBJ1-2; TRBD1 matches at 9 bases. The CDR3 runs to 16 residues. The germline gives CDR1 SEHNR, CDR2 FQNEAQ (reference sequence). V lost 5 bases, J lost 4 bases, and 11 bases stayed unmatched. The CDR3: CASSLKTGTGTYGYTF. The CDR3 DNA sequence: TGTGCCAGCAGCCTAAAAACCGGGACAGGGACCTATGGCTACACCTTC.

The chain couples TRBV20-1 to TRBJ1-1; 9 bases are shared with TRBD1. Germline V gene data show CDR1 as DFQATT and CDR2 as SNEGSKA (reference sequence). Trimming removed 7 bases from V and 10 bases from J; junction bases left unmatched: 13. The CDR3 has 13 residues. CDR3 sequence: CSGGRGQGIGAFF. In nucleotides, the CDR3 is TGCAGTGGGGGGCGGGGACAGGGCATAGGAGCTTTCTTT.

The chain joins TRBV20-1 to TRBJ2-7; D perhaps matches TRBD2 (6 bases). Trimming left V 4 bases short and J 2 bases short, with 12 bases between. This CDR3 region has 13 residues. In germline, CDR1 is DFQATT, CDR2 SNEGSKA (reference sequence). CDR3 in amino acids: CSAIRLGTYEQYF. The DNA for the CDR3 is TGCAGTGCTATAAGACTAGGCACCTACGAGCAGTACTTC.

This clonotype was found a few times. The chain links TRBV5-1 to TRBJ2-7; 9 bases fit TRBD1. The V gene's germline CDR1 is SGHRS and CDR2 YFSETQ. J lost 6 bases, V lost 0 bases, and 7 bases had no gene match. The CDR3 is 15 residues long. This CDR3 reads CASSLGDRDFGEQYF. CDR3 coding DNA: TGCGCCAGCAGCTTGGGGGACAGGGATTTCGGCGAGCAGTACTTC.

This clonotype was seen more than once but under ten times. The chain employs TRBV10-3 and TRBJ1-1, with TRBD1 matching 7 bases. Germline CDR1 reads ENHRY; CDR2 reads SYGVKD. The CDR3 covers 14 residues. V shed 6 bases, J shed 6 bases, and the junction held 10 bases outside the gene matches. Here the CDR3 reads CAISMDRSTAEAFF. Here the CDR3 DNA reads TGTGCCATCAGCATGGACAGGAGTACTGCTGAAGCTTTCTTT.